Detailed here is one T cell receptor beta chain. Its antigen remains unidentified. The CDR3 sequence is 13 residues long. The V end lost 2 bases, the J end lost 6 bases, and 11 bases lay between the germline ends. Germline CDR1 GTSNPN, CDR2 SVGIG (reference sequence). Assay: immunoSEQ multiplex PCR; the TCRdb copy retains only in-frame clones and omits some. The sample yields about 88,000 clones, 82% seen once. This sample was taken from a study of a mutant IDH1 vaccine in newly diagnosed glioma. Study context: Mean patient age was about 40 years; approximately 60% were male and about 40% female. Patients were pretreated with radiotherapy, temozolomide, or both, mostly both.

Time point of the sample: baseline, week 1 (first vaccination visit). The treatment denotes: pre-vaccination baseline after standard-of-care therapy. General study findings and limits: Pseudoprogression seemed unrelated to changes in top peripheral T cell clonotypes.

Sequenced here: PBMCs, sampled from a glioma patient treated with radiotherapy, temozolomide or both. This rearrangement joins TRBV30 to TRBJ1-5, with TRBD1 as a possible D gene (6 bases). This clonotype was obtained from a man between 40 and 49 years old with glioma. Some clones in this sample may be carry-over from other donors' samples. The CDR3 DNA reads TGTGCCTGGAGTCAACAGGGTCTTCAGCCCCAGCATTTT. Protein product: CAWSQQGLQPQHF. Combining the CDR3 with reference TRBV30 and TRBJ1-5 gives the whole variable domain SQTIHQWPATLVQPVGSPLSLECTVEGTSNPNLYWYRQAAGRGLQLLFYSVGIGQISSEVPQNLSASRPQDRQFILSSKKLLLSDSGFYLCAWSQQGLQPQHFGDGTRLSIL.